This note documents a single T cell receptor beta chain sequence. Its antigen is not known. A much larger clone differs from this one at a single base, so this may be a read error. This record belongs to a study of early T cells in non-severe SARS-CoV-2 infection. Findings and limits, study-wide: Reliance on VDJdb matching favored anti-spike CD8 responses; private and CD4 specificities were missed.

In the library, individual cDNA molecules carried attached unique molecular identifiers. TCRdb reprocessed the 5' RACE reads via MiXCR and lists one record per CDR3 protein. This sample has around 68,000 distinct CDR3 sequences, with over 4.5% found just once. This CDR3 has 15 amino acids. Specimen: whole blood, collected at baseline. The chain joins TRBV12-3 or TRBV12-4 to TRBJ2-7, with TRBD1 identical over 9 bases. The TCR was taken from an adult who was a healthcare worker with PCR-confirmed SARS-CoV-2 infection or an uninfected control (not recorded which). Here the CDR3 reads CASSQGQGKEGEQHF. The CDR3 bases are TGTGCCAGCAGTCAGGGACAGGGTAAAGAGGGCGAGCAGCACTTC.